The 9 T cell receptor beta chains below all came from one sample that was sequenced in a study of blood T cells in healthy people across ages. A second PCR of about 6 to 12 cycles used a sample-barcoded 5' primer and a J-beta primer mix. One entry per CDR3 protein results from TCRdb running MiXCR on the 5' RACE reads. The sample lists over 600,000 distinct CDR3 sequences; around 43% were seen once. The sequencing sample was made of blood. The origin of the receptors is a man aged 80 or over in good health.

This clonotype has only a few counts. The chain couples TRBV20-1 to TRBJ2-1; D unresolved. Germline V lookup: CDR1 DFQATT, CDR2 SNEGSKA (reference sequence). The CDR3 totals 14 residues. V was trimmed by 7 bases and J by 5 bases, leaving 18 bases between them. CDR3 DNA sequence: TGCAGTGAACGACGGACCTCCAGTAACAATGAGCAGTTCTTC. It is translated as CSERRTSSNNEQFF.

In this sample, this clonotype turned up many times. J is TRBJ1-2 and V is TRBV5-1; unclear D gene. This CDR3 contains 14 residues. The ends were cut back, 0 bases at V and 4 bases at J, with 10 bases in the middle. Looked up from germline, CDR1 is SGHRS and CDR2 is YFSETQ. CDR3 residues: CASSLEAGRYGYTF. Written as DNA, the CDR3 is TGCGCCAGCAGCTTGGAGGCAGGACGCTATGGCTACACCTTC.

The rearrangement links TRBV29-1 to TRBJ2-2, with D perhaps TRBD1 or TRBD2 (5 bases each). This CDR3 is 14 amino acids long. The V end was cut by 7 bases, the J end by 0 bases, with 12 bases between. Looked up from germline, CDR1 is SQVTM and CDR2 is ANQGSEA. For the CDR3, the DNA is TGCAGCGCCCTGGGACCAACGAACACCGGGGAGCTGTTTTTT. Encoded protein: CSALGPTNTGELFF.

About this clonotype: At one end the junction does not follow the germline gene, possibly because of a read error. V gene TRBV12-3 or TRBV12-4 combines with J gene TRBJ2-3; D tentatively reads TRBD1 or TRBD2 (5 bases each). CDR3 length: 14 amino acids. The CDR3 loop is CASRVGGGADMQYF. The CDR3 bases are TGTGCCAGCAGGGTAGGTGGGGGAGCAGATATGCAGTATTTT.

The chain joins TRBV9 to TRBJ2-1; 16 nucleotides match TRBD2. Germline values: CDR1 SGDLS, CDR2 YYNGEE. Trimming took 4 bases from V and 8 from J; bases not matched to a gene: 6. The CDR3 has 16 amino acids. For the CDR3, the DNA is TGTGCCAGCAGCATTGGGACTAGCGGGGGGGGCGATGAGCAGTTCTTC. Its protein product is CASSIGTSGGGDEQFF.

The table lists this clonotype with a count of one. The rearrangement uses TRBV12-3 or TRBV12-4 and TRBJ2-1, with 11 bases that match TRBD2. J was trimmed by 4 bases and V by 6 bases; bases with no gene match: 17. The CDR3 loop spans 19 amino acids. CDR3 loop: CASSPYRGNSGRAYNEQFF. CDR3 in DNA: TGTGCCAGCAGCCCTTACAGGGGGAATAGCGGGAGGGCTTACAATGAGCAGTTCTTC.

The CDR3 coding sequence is TGTGCCAGCAGCCAGACTAGCGCCACCGGGGAGCTGTTTTTT. Translation gives CASSQTSATGELFF. V gene TRBV7-9 combines with J gene TRBJ2-2; 8 positions match TRBD2. The CDR3 has 14 amino acids. V gave up 5 bases and J gave up 4 bases; unmatched junction bases: 3. Germline V gene data show CDR1 as SEHNR and CDR2 as FQNEAQ (reference sequence). The full variable domain, rest sourced from reference TRBV7-9 and TRBJ2-2, is DTGVSQNPRHKITKRGQNVTFRCDPISEHNRLYWYRQTLGQGPEFLTYFQNEAQLEKSRLLSDRFSAERPKGSFSTLEIQRTEQGDSAMYLCASSQTSATGELFFGEGSRLTVL.

This clonotype was seen once. This chain uses TRBV5-1 with TRBJ2-5; D is ambiguous. V was clipped by 4 bases and J by 2 bases, with 9 bases between them. This CDR3 comprises 13 residues. Germline loops: CDR1 SGHRS, CDR2 YFSETQ. CDR3: CASSTEKQETQYF. The CDR3 DNA is TGCGCCAGCAGCACGGAGAAACAAGAGACCCAGTACTTC.

As concerns this clonotype: The junction does not match germline at one end; this may be a read error. The chain recombines TRBV12-3 or TRBV12-4 with TRBJ2-4, with TRBD1 matching 9 bases. The J call is in doubt because the DNA end fits TRBJ2-5 better. The CDR3 extends over 12 amino acids. The CDR3: CGSNRGLETQYF. The CDR3 nucleotides are TGTGGCAGCAACAGGGGGCTAGAGACCCAGTACTTC.